This TCR beta chain was documented in a study of technical replicates of blood from a few donors. Clones were read by immunoSEQ multiplex PCR, and TCRdb kept only the in-frame ones, dropping some. The table shows around 74,000 clones, with approximately 83% occurring only once. The J segment lost 3 bases and the V segment lost 5 bases, leaving 4 bases of the junction unmatched. The CDR3 totals 14 residues. CDR1 SGDLS and CDR2 YYNGEE come from the germline V gene. The chain employs TRBV9 and TRBJ2-3, with 9 bases that match TRBD2. The source is a human donor in good health. Some clones in this sample may be carry-over from other donors' samples. Sequencing was performed on PBMCs. The CDR3 is CASSFSGGTDTQYF. The CDR3 DNA is TGTGCCAGCAGTTTCAGCGGGGGGACAGATACGCAGTATTTT.